Included here is one T cell receptor beta chain sequence, with context. Its antigen is still unknown. There are no base qualities to consult, and no much larger clone falls within one base. For the CD8 naive samples, CD45RO-negative cells were positively selected for CCR7, yielding a CD45RA+CCR7+ population from which TemRA cells were excluded. Donors were healthy HIV-negative adults with no recently reported acute infections or vaccinations. Every donor was a Caucasian adult living in Nashville, Tennessee, USA. After blood collection by leukapheresis, PBMCs were isolated using Ficoll-Histopaque density gradient centrifugation and then cryopreserved in the vapor phase of liquid nitrogen. Analytical flow cytometry was used to check the purity and quantity of every magnetically sorted T cell population. Each sorted fraction had its genomic DNA isolated and then quantified by UV absorbance on a Nanodrop 2000c.

These data belong to a study of shared clonotypes between healthy human individuals (dated by TCRdb to 2019 to 2021). Turning to the overall study: The cohort included three men and a couple of women between 18 and 49 years of age. To estimate repertoire size and how much clonotypes are shared between individuals, the study performed deep sequencing of blood TCR repertoires from a few healthy adults. To increase sequencing depth and limit assay-specific biases, TCR repertoire library preparation and sequencing were carried out by different laboratories using diverse techniques. Leukapheresis yielded between about 0.85 and 10 billion PBMCs per donor. For each donor, CD4 naive and CD4 memory were each given three plates, CD8 naive was given two plates, and CD8 memory was given one plate.

Overall study results and their limits: Sampling was restricted to blood, and TCR repertoires in tissues likely differ from the TCR repertoires found in blood. Rarefaction of sorted-subset datasets indicated incomplete sequencing despite the large sequencing depth. Naive subsets generally had larger estimated clonotype richness than memory subsets. Because the study included a small number of donors, the genetic and exposure-history diversity represented was limited. Compared with non-shared clonotypes, the clonotypes found in all four sorted-subset donors had higher generation probabilities. Across four donors, roughly 5.4% of naive CD4, 3% to 3.5% of naive CD8, about 2% of memory CD4, and approximately 0.4% of memory CD8 clonotypes were shared. Based on pairwise subsampling, the degree of clonotype sharing among donors was expected to be affected by sequencing depth.

Using the deep immunoSEQ assay, TCR CDR3 regions were amplified from genomic DNA by multiplex PCR. Genomic DNA extracted from each cell subset was distributed evenly over all wells of several immunoSEQ 96-well plates, and each plate served as one replicate. For sorted subsets, each replicate PCR was loaded with about 200 ng genomic DNA, equivalent to 30,000 or so T cell genomes. The purified libraries were quantified using a Qubit 3.0 fluorometer, sized with a Bioanalyzer 2100, and then quantified again using the KAPA Library Quantification kit. Every immunoSEQ 96-well plate was sequenced on a separate single-read 150-cycle Illumina NextSeq 550 flow cell. Turning to the authors' computational methods: Because the immunoSEQ output included only junctional sequences and no quality scores, the filtering could not be the same as the filtering used for full-length reads. Sequences were annotated with PyIR, a Python wrapper for IgBLAST v1.9, and V/J genes and CDR3 were assigned using IMGT germline references. Reads were filtered out if the reads had weak V/J assignments (E-value above 1e-6), no CDR3, stop codons, out-of-frame junctions, or ambiguous translated residues. V3J clonotypes were defined as sequences sharing the same inferred V gene, J gene, and CDR3 amino acid sequence. Percentage overlap between repertoires was calculated by dividing the number of shared unique clonotypes by the size of the smaller repertoire. Richness of each repertoire was evaluated using RTK rarefaction, the Chao1 estimator, and Recon v2.1 estimates of unobserved clonotypes. OLGA was used to compute generation probabilities for all TCRbeta clonotypes that the gDNA method yielded from a few donors. TCRdb holds this immuneACCESS table with in-frame rearrangements only. Some clones are missing; in checked studies, unresolved V genes explain under half, and the rest has no known cause. The V and J calls and clone size are taken from that table; D and trimming were inferred from the DNA. The table for this sample lists approximately 810,000 clones; 85% to 95% of them were counted only once. 24% of the sample comes from the top ten.

The CDR3 runs 14 amino acids, cysteine and phenylalanine included. The DNA shown is the 42-base CDR3, in frame from base 1. Deletion took 4 bases off V and 8 bases off J, with a span of 16 bases between the germline ends. Per the germline V gene (reference sequence), SGHNT is the CDR1 and YYREEE is the CDR2. This chain joins TRBV5-4 to TRBJ2-1, with a tentative D gene TRBD1 over 6 matching bases. This TCR came from a man younger than 40 in good health. The specimen sequenced was naive CD8+ T cells sorted from blood. The cell subset or site label of this sample denotes: CD45RA+CCR7+. The encoded CDR3 is CASSATNRAYEQFF. Here is the DNA: TGTGCCAGCAGCGCGACGAACAGGGCGTATGAGCAGTTCTTC.